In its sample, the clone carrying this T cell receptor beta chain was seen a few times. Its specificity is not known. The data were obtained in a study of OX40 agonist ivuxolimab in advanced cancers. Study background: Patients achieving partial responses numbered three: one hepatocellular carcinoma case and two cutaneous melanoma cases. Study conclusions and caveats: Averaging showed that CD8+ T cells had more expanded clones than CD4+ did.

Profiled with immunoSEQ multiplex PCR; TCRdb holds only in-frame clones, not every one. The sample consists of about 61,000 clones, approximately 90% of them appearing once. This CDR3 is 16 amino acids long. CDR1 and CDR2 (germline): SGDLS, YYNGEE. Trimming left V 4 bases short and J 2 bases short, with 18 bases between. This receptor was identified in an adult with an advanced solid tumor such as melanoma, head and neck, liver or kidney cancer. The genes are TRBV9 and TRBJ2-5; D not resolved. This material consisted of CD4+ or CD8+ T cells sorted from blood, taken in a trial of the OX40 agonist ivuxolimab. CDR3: CASSPRRTMGQETQYF. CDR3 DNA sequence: TGTGCCAGCAGCCCCAGACGGACCATGGGGCAAGAGACCCAGTACTTC.